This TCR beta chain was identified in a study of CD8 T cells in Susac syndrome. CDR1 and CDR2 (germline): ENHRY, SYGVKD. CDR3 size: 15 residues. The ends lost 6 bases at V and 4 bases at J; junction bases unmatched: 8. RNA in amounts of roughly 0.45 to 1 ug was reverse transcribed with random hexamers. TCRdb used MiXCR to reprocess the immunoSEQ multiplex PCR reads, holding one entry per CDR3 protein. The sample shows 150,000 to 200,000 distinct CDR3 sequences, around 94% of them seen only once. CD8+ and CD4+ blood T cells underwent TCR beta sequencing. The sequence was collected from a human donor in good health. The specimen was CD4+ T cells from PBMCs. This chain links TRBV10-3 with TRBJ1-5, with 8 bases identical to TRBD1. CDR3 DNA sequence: TGTGCCATCAGCCCCGACAGGGGAGGTAATCAGCCCCAGCATTTT. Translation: CAISPDRGGNQPQHF.